The 28 T cell receptor beta chains listed next were all sequenced from one sample in a study of control samples from healthy donors and cancer patients. The method was immunoSEQ multiplex PCR; TCRdb's version includes in-frame clones alone and lacks a portion of them. The table lists tens of thousands of clones, 80% to 90% of them singletons. The specimen was PBMCs. These receptors came from a woman aged 55-70 years with head and neck cancer.

The V gene is TRBV6-6, the J gene TRBJ1-1, with 9 bases that match TRBD1. V trimming: 2 bases; J trimming: 3 bases; junction bases outside the gene matches: 4. Germline loops: CDR1 MNHNY, CDR2 SVGAGI (reference sequence). This CDR3 comprises 15 residues. In DNA, the CDR3 is TGTGCCAGCAGTTACCAGACAGGGGGGGACACTGAAGCTTTCTTT. It codes for CASSYQTGGDTEAFF.

The chain combines TRBV30 with TRBJ2-1, with D hard to call. Germline CDR1 GTSNPN, CDR2 SVGIG (reference sequence). Trimming pared 1 base from V and 14 bases from J, leaving 15 bases between. This CDR3 contains 12 residues. This CDR3 is CAWSGGARSEFF. The CDR3 nucleotides read TGTGCCTGGAGTGGCGGCGCGAGGTCTGAGTTCTTC.

The chain is built from TRBV6-5 and TRBJ2-4; D remains unclear. The germline CDR1 and CDR2 sequences are MNHEY and SVGAGI. CDR3 length: 13 residues. Trimming stripped 7 bases from V and 1 base from J, with 8 bases between. CDR3 DNA sequence: TGTGCCAGCATGCCATGGGCCAAAAACATTCAGTACTTC. Translating gives CASMPWAKNIQYF.

The rearrangement links TRBV5-1 to TRBJ2-1; TRBD2 matches at 10 bases. The CDR3 runs to 14 residues. CDR1 SGHRS and CDR2 YFSETQ come from the germline V gene. Trimming removed 0 bases from V and 10 bases from J; junction bases left unmatched: 4. The CDR3 protein is CASSLEREGYEQFF. CDR3 DNA: TGCGCCAGCAGCTTGGAGCGGGAGGGCTACGAGCAGTTCTTC.

The V gene is TRBV7-3, the J gene TRBJ2-3, with D maybe TRBD1 (5 bases). Looked up from germline, CDR1 is SGHTA and CDR2 is FQGTGA. This CDR3 has 15 amino acids. V dropped 0 bases and J dropped 8 bases, with 15 bases sitting between them. In DNA form, the CDR3 reads TGTGCCAGCAGCTTAACCCCAGGGCAGTACGGTACGCAGTATTTT. It encodes CASSLTPGQYGTQYF.

By share, this clone ranks as medium-sized (0.01 to 0.1%). The chain carries TRBV6-5 and TRBJ2-7, with D possibly matching TRBD1 (5 bases). This CDR3 has 13 residues. V shed 7 bases and J shed 0 bases, with 10 bases lying between them. From germline, CDR1 is MNHEY and CDR2 SVGAGI. As DNA, the CDR3 is TGTGCCAGCATGGTGGACATCTCCTACGAGCAGTACTTC. It is translated as CASMVDISYEQYF.

This clone appeared a single time. The CDR3 loop reads CASKAGNNYNEQFF. CDR3 nucleotide sequence: TGTGCCAGCAAGGCGGGAAATAACTACAATGAGCAGTTCTTC. The genes are TRBV7-8 and TRBJ2-1; a weak D match, TRBD2 (6 bases). Per the germline V gene, CDR1 is SGHVS and CDR2 is FQNEAQ. There are 14 residues in the CDR3. V gave up 7 bases and J gave up 3 bases, with 13 bases separating them. Based on the CDR3 plus reference TRBV7-8 and TRBJ2-1, the full variable domain is GAGVSQSPRYKVAKRGQDVALRCDPISGHVSLFWYQQALGQGPEFLTYFQNEAQLDKSGLPSDRFFAERPEGSVSTLKIQRTQQEDSAVYLCASKAGNNYNEQFFGPGTRLTVL.

The chain couples TRBV5-6 to TRBJ1-1; D is unclear. Looked up from germline, CDR1 is SGHDT and CDR2 is YYEEEE. V shed 4 bases and J shed 1 base, with 14 bases lying between them. This CDR3 comprises 15 residues. As DNA, the CDR3 is TGTGCCAGCAGCCGGACCGGACTGACGAACACTGAAGCTTTCTTT. The encoded protein is CASSRTGLTNTEAFF.

As DNA, the CDR3 is TGTGCCACCAGTGATTTCTCTTCGCCGGGAGCCGGGGAGCTGTTTTTT. This codes for CATSDFSSPGAGELFF. The chain joins TRBV24-1 to TRBJ2-2, with D tentatively TRBD2 (6 bases). Trimming took 1 base from V and 6 from J, leaving 14 bases between them. CDR3 size: 16 residues. Germline loops: CDR1 KGHDR, CDR2 SFDVKD.

The chain is built from TRBV24-1 and TRBJ2-6; the D is unclear. The CDR3 covers 15 residues. V was clipped by 3 bases and J by 4 bases, with 9 bases between them. Germline CDR1 is KGHDR and CDR2 is SFDVKD. The CDR3 spells CATSDRKGGANVLTF. The CDR3 coding sequence is TGTGCCACCAGTGATCGCAAGGGCGGGGCCAACGTCCTGACTTTC.

This chain links TRBV7-2 with TRBJ2-7, with no clear D. Germline loops: CDR1 SGHTA, CDR2 FQGNSA. V gave up 1 base and J gave up 1 base, with 11 bases separating them. The CDR3 has 15 amino acids. CDR3 sequence (DNA): TGTGCCAGCAGCTTAGGGACGGGCTGGTCCTACGAGCAGTACTTC. This translates into CASSLGTGWSYEQYF.

The gene calls are TRBV7-8 and TRBJ1-3, with D perhaps matching TRBD1 (5 bases). The CDR3 has 15 amino acids. V dropped 8 bases and J dropped 9 bases, with 23 bases sitting between them. Per germline, CDR1 SGHVS and CDR2 FQNEAQ. CDR3 loop: CASAPTVISVGTIYF. The CDR3 nucleotides read TGTGCCAGCGCCCCGACAGTCATCTCGGTGGGCACCATATATTTT.

The V call is TRBV6-6, the J call TRBJ1-4; possibly TRBD1 for D (6 bases). This CDR3 is built from 14 residues. Germline V gene lookup returns CDR1 MNHNY and CDR2 SVGAGI (reference sequence). V gave up 6 bases and J gave up 7 bases, with 15 bases separating them. The CDR3 DNA follows: TGTGCCAGCAGCCGCAGGGGTAGGGTTGAAAAACTGTTTTTT. Translated, it gives CASSRRGRVEKLFF.

The CDR3 region has the DNA TGTGCCAGCAGTTACACAACTACAGGGGGCACTGAAGCTTTCTTT. Residues: CASSYTTTGGTEAFF. The genes are TRBV6-5 and TRBJ1-1, with TRBD1 identical over 8 bases. This CDR3 has 15 amino acids. The V gene end was trimmed by 2 bases and the J gene end by 4 bases; junction bases not matched to a gene: 6. Germline CDR1 reads MNHEY; CDR2 reads SVGAGI.

This clone was recorded a few times. The V gene is TRBV28, the J gene TRBJ2-5; D is undetermined. Germline V gene sequence: CDR1 MDHEN, CDR2 SYDVKM. This CDR3 contains 14 residues. Trimming removed 4 bases from V and 1 base from J, with 10 bases in between. The CDR3 DNA reads TGTGCCAGCAGTTCGCGAGGCCCCCAAGAGACCCAGTACTTC. This translates into CASSSRGPQETQYF.

DNA for the CDR3: TGTGCCAGCAGTCGAAACCCGGGACAGGGCTACGAGCAGTACTTC. The encoded protein is CASSRNPGQGYEQYF. This chain connects TRBV6-5 to TRBJ2-7, with 9 bases identical to TRBD1. The CDR3 covers 15 residues. With 5 bases clipped from V and 3 bases from J, the junction kept 8 bases outside the gene matches. Germline values: CDR1 MNHEY, CDR2 SVGAGI.

CDR3 protein: CASSPLWDTAYNSPLHF. CDR3 nucleotide sequence: TGTGCCAGCAGTCCGTTGTGGGACACAGCCTATAATTCACCCCTCCACTTT. The chain carries TRBV28 and TRBJ1-6, with a possible D match to TRBD1 (6 bases). From germline, CDR1 is MDHEN and CDR2 SYDVKM. Trimming pared 5 bases from V and 2 bases from J, leaving 16 bases between. This CDR3 is built from 17 residues.

The chain carries TRBV6-5 and TRBJ2-3; D gene ambiguous. Deletions cut 5 bases from V and 2 bases from J, with 8 bases between. This CDR3 comprises 13 residues. The germline V gene has CDR1 MNHEY and CDR2 SVGAGI. This chain's CDR3 is CASSKRNTDTQYF. The CDR3 DNA is TGTGCCAGCAGTAAGCGTAACACAGATACGCAGTATTTT.

CDR3 DNA: TGCGCCAGCAGCCAAGATCCTAGCGGGGCGAGCACAGATACGCAGTATTTT. As protein: CASSQDPSGASTDTQYF. The gene calls are TRBV4-1 and TRBJ2-3; 9 positions agree with TRBD2. Losses at the gene ends were 0 bases for V and 0 bases for J; bases not matched to a gene: 4. Per germline, CDR1 MGHRA and CDR2 YSYEKL. CDR3 length: 17 amino acids.

As regards this clone: The junction departs from germline at one end; a sequencing error may be responsible. The chain couples TRBV7-7 to TRBJ1-6; D call uncertain. The CDR3 loop spans 13 amino acids. Germline loops: CDR1 SSHAT, CDR2 FNYEAQ (reference sequence). CDR3 sequence (DNA): TGTGCTAGCAGCTTAAGCGCGGGTTCACCCCTCCACTTT. Translated: CASSLSAGSPLHF.

This sequence joins TRBV5-6 and TRBJ2-5, with 9 positions matching TRBD2. The CDR3 is made up of 15 amino acids. Germline V gene sequence: CDR1 SGHDT, CDR2 YYEEEE. The trim removed 0 bases at V and 5 bases at J, leaving 5 bases unmatched. This CDR3 reads CASSLETSGGETQYF. The CDR3 DNA reads TGTGCCAGCAGCTTGGAGACTAGCGGAGGCGAGACCCAGTACTTC.

The chain carries TRBV18 and TRBJ2-1, with D unresolved. The CDR3 runs 15 residues. CDR1 is KGHSH, CDR2 LQKENI, per germline. Trimming took 3 bases from V and 5 from J, leaving 14 bases between them. The CDR3 DNA sequence: TGTGCCAGCTCACCCTTGGGTGTAACGCACAATGAGCAGTTCTTC. As protein: CASSPLGVTHNEQFF.

The genes are TRBV5-1 and TRBJ2-1, with D tentatively TRBD2 (5 bases). The CDR3 has 15 amino acids. Trimming removed 0 bases from V and 7 bases from J, with 14 bases in between. Germline CDR1 SGHRS, CDR2 YFSETQ. The CDR3: CASSLGETSGNEQFF. The CDR3 bases are TGCGCCAGCAGCTTGGGGGAGACTTCGGGGAATGAGCAGTTCTTC.

V gene TRBV5-1 combines with J gene TRBJ2-7; 10 nucleotides align to TRBD1. This CDR3 is built from 16 residues. Trimming at V came to 2 bases and at J to 9 bases, leaving 14 bases not matched to a gene. In germline, CDR1 is SGHRS, CDR2 YFSETQ. This chain's CDR3 is CASSLGTGEIVGGQYF. CDR3 nucleotides: TGCGCCAGCAGCTTAGGGACAGGGGAAATCGTTGGGGGGCAGTACTTC.

The J gene is TRBJ2-7, the V gene TRBV29-1, with D possibly TRBD1 on 6 matching bases. The CDR3 is made up of 11 amino acids. V was pared by 6 bases and J by 9 bases, with 15 bases between. Germline lookup yields CDR1 SQVTM and CDR2 ANQGSEA. For the CDR3, the DNA is TGCAGCGTGGGGGCTGGCGTCCTGCAGTACTTC. It specifies CSVGAGVLQYF.

Only one count was recorded for this clone. The chain couples TRBV19 to TRBJ2-7; D might be TRBD1 (6 bases). V was shortened by 6 bases and J by 0 bases, with 15 bases between the two germline ends. The CDR3 length is 15 residues. Germline V gives CDR1 LNHDA, CDR2 SQIVND (reference sequence). The CDR3 spells CASRSHRDTSYEQYF. In nucleotides, the CDR3 is TGTGCCAGTAGAAGCCACCGGGACACCTCCTACGAGCAGTACTTC.

The chain combines TRBV3-1 (or the pseudogene TRBV3-2) with TRBJ2-7, with 8 positions matching TRBD1. Trimming at V came to 3 bases and at J to 0 bases, leaving 10 bases not matched to a gene. Germline CDR1 is LGHDT and CDR2 is YNNKEL (reference sequence). This CDR3 contains 17 residues. The CDR3 sequence: CASSQSPGTGVSYEQYF. The CDR3 bases are TGTGCCAGCAGCCAGAGTCCCGGGACAGGAGTCTCCTACGAGCAGTACTTC.

V and J are TRBV11-2 and TRBJ1-5; 7 bases are a match to TRBD1. V trimming: 5 bases; J trimming: 4 bases; junction bases outside the gene matches: 2. Germline CDR1 and CDR2: SGHAT and FQNNGV. The CDR3 covers 13 residues. DNA for the CDR3: TGTGCCAGCAGCACAGGGGAAAATCAGCCCCAGCATTTT. Translation gives CASSTGENQPQHF.